This TCR beta chain stems from a study of blood T cell repertoires in COVID-19 (TCRdb year 2020). Regarding the research as a whole: Samples from collaborators originated in the United States, Italy and Spain and spanned both the acute and convalescent phases of COVID-19. The samples were drawn from the first 160 participants of the ongoing ImmuneRACE study and from 1,254 subjects provided by 6 global collaborators. Sample metadata almost always included a de-identified subject ID, COVID-19 status, age in years and sex. A freely available public database, intended as a resource for researchers studying the immune response to SARS-CoV-2, is where the repertoires were released. HLA class I and class II types, where available, came from metadata supplied by the sample provider rather than from assay-based typing. Subjects who had been exposed to COVID-19, were actively infected with it, or had recovered from it provided the deeply sampled blood TCRbeta repertoires that made up the dataset. The material from the prospective study consisted of cDNA or gDNA derived from T cells, B-cell-depleted T cells, or PBMCs. Points the paper makes about the study in general: The quantity of clinical and demographic metadata differed by source and by participant and was supplied without curation.

The immunoSEQ Assay, a bias-controlled multiplex PCR, was used to amplify TCRbeta CDR3 regions from genomic DNA. As for how the authors treated the data: Nucleated cell counts per sample were estimated from amplification of reference gene primers within the assay. To quantify the absolute abundance of each unique TCRbeta CDR3 rearrangement, sequence reads were collapsed and filtered. Productive Simpson clonality was computed per sample as the square root of Simpson's diversity index over productive rearrangements. TCRdb obtained this table from immuneACCESS and retained in-frame rearrangements with V and J assigned. These tables miss some clones; where compared with another copy, unresolved V genes account for less than half of the shortfall, and the remainder is unexplained. The V and J calls and clone size come from that table; D and trimming were worked out from the DNA. Recorded for this sample are 99,000 or so clones; approximately 80% of them occurred a single time. Approximately 15% of the sample is taken by the ten largest.

The germline V gene (reference sequence) specifies SGHNT as CDR1 and YYREEE as CDR2. The CDR3 has 14 amino acids, counting the end cysteine and phenylalanine. This entry keeps only the CDR3 DNA: 42 bases, framed from base 1. Relative to germline, V is missing 0 bases and J is missing 4 bases, with 2 bases of the junction outside any gene match. As regards this clone: Its antigen target is currently unknown. Nothing much larger sits one base from this clone, and base qualities are not available.

The collaborating institutions used their own protocols to collect whole blood in K2EDTA tubes. For TCRbeta analysis, collaborators shipped samples in one of three forms: frozen whole blood, isolated PBMCs, or DNA extracted from either of those sample types. Recombination linked TRBV5-4 to TRBJ2-3; 7 middle bases align to TRBD1. Material: peripheral blood. This sequence was found in a woman of 80 years or more with acute or convalescent COVID-19. The nucleotide sequence reads TGTGCCAGCAGCTTGGAGCAGGGGGCAGATACGCAGTATTTT. It is translated as CASSLEQGADTQYF. With all but the CDR3 taken from the reference TRBV5-4 and TRBJ2-3 genes, the full variable domain is: ETGVTQSPTHLIKTRGQQVTLRCSSQSGHNTVSWYQQALGQGPQFIFQYYREEENGRGNFPPRFSGLQFPNYSSELNVNALELDDSALYLCASSLEQGADTQYFGPGTRLTVL.